This T cell receptor beta chain was retrieved from a study of cytomegalovirus exposure and HLA in healthy donors. V was trimmed by 0 bases and J by 9 bases, leaving 17 bases between them. Germline lookup yields CDR1 MGHRA and CDR2 YSYEKL. CDR3 length: 15 amino acids. Method: immunoSEQ multiplex PCR; TCRdb's copy keeps in-frame clones and lacks some. The data contain approximately 260,000 clones, around 85% of them seen just once; the ten biggest clones take up around 1.2%. The sequenced sample consisted of PBMCs. The sequence came from a woman in her 30s in good health and CMV-seropositive. This chain connects TRBV4-1 to TRBJ1-2; no firm D call. CDR3 protein: CASSQDWLAGLSYTF. The CDR3 DNA sequence: TGCGCCAGCAGCCAAGATTGGTTGGCGGGATTGAGCTACACCTTC.